This record looks at one T cell receptor (beta chain) sequence and its context. The data are from a study of T cell responses to AZD1222 COVID-19 vaccine. The CDR3 contains 14 residues. Germline CDR1 SGHVS, CDR2 FQNEAQ. Trimming shortened V by 4 bases and J by 5 bases, and 12 bases separated the two germline ends. Profiled with immunoSEQ multiplex PCR; TCRdb holds only in-frame clones, not every one. The data contain about 81,000 clones, approximately 90% of them singletons. Here the sequenced sample was peripheral blood, taken 28 days after the second AZD1222 dose. This receptor was taken from an adult who received the AZD1222 COVID-19 vaccine. The chain has TRBV7-8 and TRBJ2-1, with D uncertain. The CDR3 loop reads CASSSARHHNEQFF. CDR3 in DNA: TGTGCCAGCAGCTCGGCTAGGCACCACAATGAGCAGTTCTTC.